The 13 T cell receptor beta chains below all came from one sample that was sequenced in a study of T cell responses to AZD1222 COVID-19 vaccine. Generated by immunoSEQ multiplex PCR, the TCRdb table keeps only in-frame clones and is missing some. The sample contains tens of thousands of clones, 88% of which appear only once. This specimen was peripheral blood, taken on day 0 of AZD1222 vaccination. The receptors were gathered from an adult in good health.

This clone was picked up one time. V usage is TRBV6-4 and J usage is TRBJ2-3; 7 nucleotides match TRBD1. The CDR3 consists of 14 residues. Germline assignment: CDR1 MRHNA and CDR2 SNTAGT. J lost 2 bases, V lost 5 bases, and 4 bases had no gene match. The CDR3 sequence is CASSRQGSTDTQYF. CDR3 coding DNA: TGTGCCAGCAGTCGACAGGGCTCCACAGATACGCAGTATTTT.

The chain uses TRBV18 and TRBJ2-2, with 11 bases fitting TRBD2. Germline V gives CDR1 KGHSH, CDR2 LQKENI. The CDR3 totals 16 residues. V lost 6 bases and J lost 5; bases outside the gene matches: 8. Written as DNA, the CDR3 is TGTGCCAGCTCCGCTCGTGGGACTAGCGGTACCGGGGAGCTGTTTTTT. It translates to CASSARGTSGTGELFF.

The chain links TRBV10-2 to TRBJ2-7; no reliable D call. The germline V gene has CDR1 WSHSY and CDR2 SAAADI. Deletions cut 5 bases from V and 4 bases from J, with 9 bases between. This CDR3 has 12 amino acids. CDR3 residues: CASSMSEYEQYF. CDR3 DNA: TGCGCCAGCAGTATGTCGGAGTACGAGCAGTACTTC.

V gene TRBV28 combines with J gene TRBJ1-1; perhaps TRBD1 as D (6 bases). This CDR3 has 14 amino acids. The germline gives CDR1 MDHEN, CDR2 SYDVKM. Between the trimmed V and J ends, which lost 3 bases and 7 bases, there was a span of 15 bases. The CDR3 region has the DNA TGTGCCAGCAGTTTCGAACAGGGTAGGGGTGAAGCTTTCTTT. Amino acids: CASSFEQGRGEAFF.

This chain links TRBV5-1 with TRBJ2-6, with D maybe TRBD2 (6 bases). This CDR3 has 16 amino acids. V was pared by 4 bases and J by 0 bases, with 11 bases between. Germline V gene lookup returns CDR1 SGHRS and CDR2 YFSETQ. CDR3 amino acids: CASSTGGSSGANVLTF. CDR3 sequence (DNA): TGCGCCAGCAGCACAGGAGGGAGCTCTGGGGCCAACGTCCTGACTTTC.

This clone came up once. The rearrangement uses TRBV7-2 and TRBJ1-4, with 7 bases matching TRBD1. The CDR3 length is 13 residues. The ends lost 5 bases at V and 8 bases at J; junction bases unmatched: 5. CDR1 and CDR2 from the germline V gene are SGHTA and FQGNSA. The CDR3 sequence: CASSRQGSEKLFF. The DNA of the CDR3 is TGTGCCAGCAGCAGACAGGGTAGCGAAAAACTGTTTTTT.

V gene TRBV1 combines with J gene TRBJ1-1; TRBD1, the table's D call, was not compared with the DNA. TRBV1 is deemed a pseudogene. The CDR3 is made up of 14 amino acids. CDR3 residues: CTSSQDNRGTEAFF. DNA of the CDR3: TGCACCAGCAGCCAAGATAACAGGGGGACTGAAGCTTTCTTT.

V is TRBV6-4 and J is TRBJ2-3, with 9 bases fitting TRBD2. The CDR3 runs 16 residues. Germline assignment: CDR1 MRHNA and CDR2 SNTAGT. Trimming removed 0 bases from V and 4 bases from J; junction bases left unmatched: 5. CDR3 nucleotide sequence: TGTGCCAGCAGTGACTCTAGCGGGAGAGGCGCAGATACGCAGTATTTT. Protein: CASSDSSGRGADTQYF.

The CDR3 nucleotides read TGTGCCAGCAGCTTAAGGGAAGGGAGCACTGAAGCTTTCTTT. This gives the protein CASSLREGSTEAFF. The chain is built from TRBV7-2 and TRBJ1-1; D remains ambiguous. The CDR3 runs to 14 residues. The V gene's germline CDR1 is SGHTA and CDR2 FQGNSA. Trimming left V 2 bases short and J 4 bases short, with 11 bases between.

The CDR3 protein is CASSLGSGELFF. The CDR3 region has the DNA TGCGCCAGCAGCTTGGGAAGCGGGGAGCTGTTTTTT. The chain carries TRBV5-1 and TRBJ2-2, with D hard to call. Trimming stripped 0 bases from V and 7 bases from J, with 4 bases between. This CDR3 has 12 residues. Germline lookup yields CDR1 SGHRS and CDR2 YFSETQ.

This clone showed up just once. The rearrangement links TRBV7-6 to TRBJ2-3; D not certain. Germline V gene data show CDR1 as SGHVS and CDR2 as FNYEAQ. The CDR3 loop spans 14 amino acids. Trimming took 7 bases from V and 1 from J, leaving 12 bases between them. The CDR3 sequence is CASTPWAGTDTQYF. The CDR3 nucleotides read TGTGCCAGCACCCCGTGGGCTGGCACAGATACGCAGTATTTT.

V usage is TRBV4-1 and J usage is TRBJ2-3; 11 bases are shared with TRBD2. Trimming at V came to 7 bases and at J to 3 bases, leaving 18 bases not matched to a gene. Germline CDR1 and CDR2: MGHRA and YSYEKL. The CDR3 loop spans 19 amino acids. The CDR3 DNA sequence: TGCGCCAGCAAGATGGGGAGACTAGCGGGACTATCCGGAACAGATACGCAGTATTTT. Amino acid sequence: CASKMGRLAGLSGTDTQYF.

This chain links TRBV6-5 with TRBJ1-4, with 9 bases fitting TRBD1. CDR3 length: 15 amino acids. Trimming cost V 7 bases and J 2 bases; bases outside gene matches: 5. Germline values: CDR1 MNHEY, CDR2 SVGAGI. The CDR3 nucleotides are TGTGCCAGCACGGGACAGGGAGGCACTAATGAAAAACTGTTTTTT. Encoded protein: CASTGQGGTNEKLFF.